The 27 T cell receptor beta chains in this list originate from one sample, sequenced in a study of cytomegalovirus exposure and HLA in healthy donors (dated 2017 in TCRdb). Libraries were constructed by the immunoSEQ multiplex PCR assay. For the multiplex PCR, a mixture combining 60 forward primers for TCR Vbeta segments and 13 reverse primers for TCR Jbeta segments was used. This immuneACCESS table, as held by TCRdb, lists in-frame sequences with V and J called but not all clones. Of the missing ones, under half trace to an unresolved V gene in checked studies; the others have no known cause. Counted in this sample were more than 100,000 clones; 15% of them appeared once. The ten largest account for roughly 2% of the sample. Sequenced sample: PBMCs. These TCRs come from a woman aged 18 to 35 in good health and CMV-seronegative.

J is TRBJ2-7 and V is TRBV6-1; tentatively, D is TRBD1 (5 bases). The V and J ends lost 3 bases and 5 bases respectively, with 14 bases between them. The CDR3 has 14 amino acids. Looked up from germline, CDR1 is MNHNS and CDR2 is SASEGT. The CDR3 region has the DNA TGTGCCAGCAGTGACTTGGGGCAGGGTAACGAGCAGTACTTC. The encoded protein is CASSDLGQGNEQYF.

This chain joins TRBV5-1 and TRBJ1-2, with 8 bases fitting TRBD1. Germline V CDR1 and CDR2: SGHRS, YFSETQ. Losses at the gene ends were 1 base for V and 6 bases for J; bases not matched to a gene: 2. CDR3 length: 13 residues. The CDR3 DNA reads TGCGCCAGCAGCTTGCAGACAGGGGATGGCTACACCTTC. Protein sequence: CASSLQTGDGYTF.

The chain carries TRBV28 and TRBJ2-7, with 13 positions matching TRBD2. Losses at the gene ends were 3 bases for V and 2 bases for J; bases not matched to a gene: 1. This CDR3 is built from 15 residues. In germline, CDR1 is MDHEN, CDR2 SYDVKM. CDR3 amino acids: CASSLGTSGTYEQYF. The DNA for the CDR3 is TGTGCCAGCAGTTTGGGGACTAGCGGGACCTACGAGCAGTACTTC.

The J gene is TRBJ2-2, the V gene TRBV25-1; 10 bases align to TRBD1. The CDR3 sequence is 14 residues long. Germline trimming cut 8 bases from V and 3 bases from J; bases unmatched to any gene: 3. Germline-derived CDR1 and CDR2 are MGHDK and SYGVNS. The CDR3 region has the DNA TGTGCCAGCGGGGACAGGGGAGACACCGGGGAGCTGTTTTTT. Its translation: CASGDRGDTGELFF.

This sequence joins TRBV5-6 and TRBJ2-3, with D uncertain. Germline CDR1 reads SGHDT; CDR2 reads YYEEEE. The CDR3 consists of 13 residues. V was clipped by 0 bases and J by 6 bases, with 8 bases between them. CDR3 amino acids: CASSLALDDTQYF. The CDR3 bases are TGTGCCAGCAGCTTGGCCCTAGACGATACGCAGTATTTT.

J is TRBJ2-3 and V is TRBV4-2; 9 positions match TRBD2. The germline V gene has CDR1 LGHNA and CDR2 YNFKEQ. The CDR3 covers 17 residues. Trimming removed 2 bases from V and 1 base from J; junction bases left unmatched: 7. CDR3 region: CASSQRSGRFGTDTQYF. CDR3 bases: TGTGCCAGCAGCCAACGTAGCGGGAGATTTGGCACAGATACGCAGTATTTT.

This clone showed up just once. J is TRBJ2-7 and V is TRBV5-6; perhaps TRBD2 as D (6 bases). The CDR3 loop spans 12 amino acids. V dropped 0 bases and J dropped 6 bases, with 7 bases sitting between them. The V gene's germline CDR1 is SGHDT and CDR2 YYEEEE. The CDR3 region is CASSLGLVEQYF. The CDR3 DNA is TGTGCCAGCAGCTTGGGACTAGTCGAGCAGTACTTC. The whole variable domain, remainder taken from reference TRBV5-6 and TRBJ2-7, is DAGVTQSPTHLIKTRGQQVTLRCSPKSGHDTVSWYQQALGQGPQFIFQYYEEEERQRGNFPDRFSGHQFPNYSSELNVNALLLGDSALYLCASSLGLVEQYFGPGTRLTVT.

This clone showed up just a few times. The chain joins TRBV7-8 to TRBJ2-2, with 7 bases that match TRBD2. In germline, CDR1 is SGHVS, CDR2 FQNEAQ. The CDR3 sequence is 20 residues long. The V segment lost 6 bases and the J segment 2 bases; nucleotides outside the gene matches: 21. The CDR3 nucleotides are TGTGCCAGCAGTTTCCCGGGGATGGGGGGGAGGTCCCTTAACACCGGGGAGCTGTTTTTT. Its protein is CASSFPGMGGRSLNTGELFF.

Regarding this clone: Mismatch with germline at one junction end may stem from a read error. The CDR3 nucleotides are TGTGCTAGCAGTCCCGGACAGGTAGGGCAGGAGCAGTACTTC. Protein sequence: CASSPGQVGQEQYF. The chain couples TRBV7-7 to TRBJ2-7, with 7 nucleotides matching TRBD1. Germline V gene sequence: CDR1 SSHAT, CDR2 FNYEAQ (reference sequence). The CDR3 extends over 14 amino acids.

The chain uses TRBV7-9 and TRBJ1-5, with a tentative D call TRBD1 (5 bases). In germline, CDR1 is SEHNR, CDR2 FQNEAQ (reference sequence). The CDR3 is 16 amino acids. The V and J ends lost 0 bases and 4 bases respectively, with 13 bases between them. CDR3 amino acids: CASSLAPGARNQPQHF. CDR3 nucleotide sequence: TGTGCCAGCAGCTTAGCCCCTGGGGCGCGAAATCAGCCCCAGCATTTT. The full variable domain, with the rest looked up from reference TRBV7-9 and TRBJ1-5, is DTGVSQNPRHKITKRGQNVTFRCDPISEHNRLYWYRQTLGQGPEFLTYFQNEAQLEKSRLLSDRFSAERPKGSFSTLEIQRTEQGDSAMYLCASSLAPGARNQPQHFGDGTRLSIL.

Remarks on this clone: Within the sample, other DNA sequences also encode this same CDR3. This chain links TRBV6-6 with TRBJ1-2; 10 bases are a match to TRBD1. Germline CDR1 and CDR2: MNHNY and SVGAGI (reference sequence). The CDR3 has 14 residues. The V gene end was trimmed by 5 bases and the J gene end by 2 bases; junction bases not matched to a gene: 2. This chain's CDR3 is CASSRQGANYGYTF. The DNA of the CDR3 is TGTGCCAGCAGTAGACAGGGGGCCAACTATGGCTACACCTTC.

The J gene is TRBJ1-1, the V gene TRBV18; 8 bases are shared with TRBD1. This CDR3 contains 18 residues. Losses at the gene ends were 6 bases for V and 1 base for J; bases not matched to a gene: 16. Germline lookup yields CDR1 KGHSH and CDR2 LQKENI. CDR3 region: CASSTGMGSGGANTEAFF. The CDR3 nucleotides read TGTGCCAGCTCCACCGGTATGGGGTCAGGGGGCGCGAACACTGAAGCTTTCTTT.

The gene calls are TRBV30 and TRBJ1-1, with D possibly TRBD1 on 6 matching bases. Germline CDR1 and CDR2: GTSNPN and SVGIG (reference sequence). Trimming left V 0 bases short and J 5 bases short, with 13 bases between. This CDR3 contains 14 residues. DNA for the CDR3: TGTGCCTGGAGTGTAGGGGGGCGGGGGACTGAAGCTTTCTTT. Translation gives CAWSVGGRGTEAFF.

This sequence joins TRBV7-6 and TRBJ1-3; D is ambiguous. The ends were cut back, 1 base at V and 0 bases at J, with 7 bases in the middle. The CDR3 is 15 amino acids. The germline V gene encodes CDR1 SGHVS and CDR2 FNYEAQ. CDR3 nucleotides: TGTGCCAGCAGCTTAGGAGCACGCTCTGGAAACACCATATATTTT. It encodes CASSLGARSGNTIYF.

In this sample, this clone turned up a few times. The chain employs TRBV27 and TRBJ2-3; D perhaps matches TRBD1 (6 bases). The CDR3 extends over 12 amino acids. Trimming removed 6 bases from V and 10 bases from J, with 14 bases in between. CDR1 MNHEY and CDR2 SMNVEV come from the germline V gene (reference sequence). DNA of the CDR3: TGTGCCAGCAGCTATAGGGGGAGTGCGCAGTATTTT. Its protein product is CASSYRGSAQYF.

V is TRBV6-5 and J is TRBJ1-2; 7 bases line up with TRBD1. The CDR3 extends over 13 amino acids. Germline CDR1 and CDR2: MNHEY and SVGAGI. The V and J ends lost 5 bases and 3 bases, in that order; junction bases with no gene match: 3. The chain's CDR3 is CASSRDSYYGYTF. DNA of the CDR3: TGTGCCAGCAGTCGGGACAGCTACTATGGCTACACCTTC.

Only a few counts were recorded for this clone. This chain uses TRBV27 with TRBJ2-2; D is perhaps TRBD1 (5 bases). Looked up from germline, CDR1 is MNHEY and CDR2 is SMNVEV (reference sequence). The germline V and J ends were trimmed by 8 bases and 0 bases, with 13 bases remaining between them. The CDR3 runs 15 residues. The DNA of the CDR3 is TGTGCCAGCCTCATGACAGACGCGAACACCGGGGAGCTGTTTTTT. Protein product: CASLMTDANTGELFF.

Only a few counts were recorded for this clone. The chain employs TRBV6-5 and TRBJ2-7; no definite D call. The germline CDR1 and CDR2 sequences are MNHEY and SVGAGI. The CDR3 runs to 12 residues. Deletions cut 6 bases from V and 3 bases from J, with 9 bases between. CDR3 DNA sequence: TGTGCCAGCAGCCCAGACAACTACGAGCAGTACTTC. Protein: CASSPDNYEQYF.

The V and J genes are TRBV6-1 and TRBJ2-3; 11 bases fit TRBD2. This CDR3 has 16 amino acids. Germline V gene sequence: CDR1 MNHNS, CDR2 SASEGT. J was trimmed by 4 bases and V by 4 bases; bases with no gene match: 7. The CDR3 sequence: CASSALAGGPSDTQYF. The CDR3 nucleotides are TGTGCCAGCAGTGCCTTAGCGGGGGGGCCCTCAGATACGCAGTATTTT.

The chain is built from TRBV27 and TRBJ1-2; 8 bases map to TRBD1. This CDR3 spans 15 amino acids. J gave up 3 bases and V 0 bases, and 3 bases lay outside the gene matches. CDR1 is MNHEY and CDR2 is SMNVEV in the germline V gene (reference sequence). CDR3 region: CASSLSWTGYYGYTF. DNA of the CDR3: TGTGCCAGCAGTTTATCGTGGACAGGGTACTATGGCTACACCTTC.

This clone was counted between two and nine times. V gene TRBV4-2 combines with J gene TRBJ2-7, with D possibly matching TRBD2 (6 bases). Germline V gives CDR1 LGHNA, CDR2 YNFKEQ. V was shortened by 1 base and J by 0 bases, with 10 bases between the two germline ends. This CDR3 has 15 residues. Here the CDR3 reads CASSQVGGNSYEQYF. The CDR3 coding sequence is TGTGCCAGCAGCCAAGTAGGAGGGAACTCCTACGAGCAGTACTTC.

In its sample, this clone was seen a few times. The V gene is TRBV14, the J gene TRBJ1-1; D is perhaps TRBD1 (5 bases). V lost 6 bases, J lost 4 bases, and 15 bases lay in between. The germline V gene has CDR1 SGHDN and CDR2 FVKESK. This CDR3 has 14 amino acids. The CDR3 spells CASRLTGEITEAFF. As DNA, the CDR3 is TGTGCCAGCAGGCTGACGGGGGAGATCACTGAAGCTTTCTTT.

This clone was counted a few times. This chain uses TRBV10-3 with TRBJ1-2; tentative D call: TRBD1 (6 bases). Germline V gene data show CDR1 as ENHRY and CDR2 as SYGVKD. V lost 7 bases to trimming and J lost 6 bases, with 12 bases between them. This CDR3 spans 12 amino acids. The CDR3: CAITPGDHGYTF. The CDR3 DNA sequence: TGTGCCATCACCCCAGGGGACCATGGCTACACCTTC.

This clone was observed a few times. The rearrangement links TRBV7-9 to TRBJ1-2; TRBD1 aligns across 10 bases. V was pared by 5 bases and J by 8 bases, with 5 bases of the junction left unmatched. Germline CDR1 and CDR2: SEHNR and FQNEAQ (reference sequence). The CDR3 spans 13 residues. CDR3 sequence: CASSPDRGPGYTF. CDR3 nucleotides: TGTGCCAGCAGCCCAGACAGGGGGCCCGGCTACACCTTC.

The chain recombines TRBV30 with TRBJ1-2; D not certain. The CDR3 runs to 12 residues. Trimming shortened V by 1 base and J by 4 bases, and 7 bases separated the two germline ends. CDR1 is GTSNPN, CDR2 SVGIG, per germline (reference sequence). The CDR3 protein is CAWSGGSYGYTF. The CDR3 DNA is TGTGCCTGGAGTGGCGGATCCTATGGCTACACCTTC.

The genes are TRBV6-1 and TRBJ2-1, with TRBD2 identical over 9 bases. V shed 5 bases and J 9 bases; nucleotides not matched to a gene: 8. The CDR3 has 14 residues. CDR1 and CDR2 from the germline V gene are MNHNS and SASEGT. The CDR3: CASSFLGREGEQFF. As DNA, the CDR3 is TGTGCCAGCAGTTTTTTAGGGCGGGAGGGTGAGCAGTTCTTC.

The table lists this clone with a few counts. This rearrangement joins TRBV9 to TRBJ2-7; the D gene is possibly TRBD1 (6 bases). The length of the CDR3 is 14 residues. The germline V and J ends were trimmed by 4 bases and 5 bases, with 16 bases remaining between them. Germline V gene lookup returns CDR1 SGDLS and CDR2 YYNGEE. This CDR3 reads CASSLEQGIDEQYF. In DNA, the CDR3 is TGTGCCAGCAGCCTAGAGCAGGGGATCGACGAGCAGTACTTC.